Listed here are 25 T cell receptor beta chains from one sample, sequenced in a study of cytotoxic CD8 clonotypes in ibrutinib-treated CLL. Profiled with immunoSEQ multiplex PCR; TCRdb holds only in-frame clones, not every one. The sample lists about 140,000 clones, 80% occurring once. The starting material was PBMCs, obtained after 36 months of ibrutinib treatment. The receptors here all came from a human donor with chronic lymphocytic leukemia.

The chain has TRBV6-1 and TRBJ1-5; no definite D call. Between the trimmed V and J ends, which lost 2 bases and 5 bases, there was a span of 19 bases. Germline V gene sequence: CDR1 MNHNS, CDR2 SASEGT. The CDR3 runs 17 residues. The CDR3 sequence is CASSESGRFWAHQPQHF. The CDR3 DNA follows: TGTGCCAGCAGTGAATCGGGCCGTTTTTGGGCGCATCAGCCCCAGCATTTT.

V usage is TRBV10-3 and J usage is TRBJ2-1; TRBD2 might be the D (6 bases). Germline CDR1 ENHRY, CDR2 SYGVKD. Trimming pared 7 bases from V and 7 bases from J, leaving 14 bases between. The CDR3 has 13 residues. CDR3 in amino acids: CAINIGGGNEQFF. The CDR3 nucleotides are TGTGCCATCAACATTGGGGGAGGAAATGAGCAGTTCTTC.

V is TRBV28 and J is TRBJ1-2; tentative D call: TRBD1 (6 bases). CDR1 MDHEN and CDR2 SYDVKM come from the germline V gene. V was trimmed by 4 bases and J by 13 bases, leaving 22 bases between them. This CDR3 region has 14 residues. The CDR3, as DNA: TGTGCCAGCAGTTCCCCCGCTACCGGGACACGTTTCACCTTC. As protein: CASSSPATGTRFTF.

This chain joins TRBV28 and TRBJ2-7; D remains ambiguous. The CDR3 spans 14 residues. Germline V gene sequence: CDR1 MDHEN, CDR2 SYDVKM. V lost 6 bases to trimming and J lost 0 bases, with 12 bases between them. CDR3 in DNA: TGTGCCAGCAGCTCTGACTGGTCCTCCTACGAGCAGTACTTC. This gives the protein CASSSDWSSYEQYF.

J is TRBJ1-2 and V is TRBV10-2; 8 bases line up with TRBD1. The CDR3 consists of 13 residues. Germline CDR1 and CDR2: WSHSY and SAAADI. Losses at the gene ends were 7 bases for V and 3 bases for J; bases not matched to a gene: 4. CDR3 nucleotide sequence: TGCGCCAGCACTCCGACAGGGGACTATGGCTACACCTTC. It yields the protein CASTPTGDYGYTF.

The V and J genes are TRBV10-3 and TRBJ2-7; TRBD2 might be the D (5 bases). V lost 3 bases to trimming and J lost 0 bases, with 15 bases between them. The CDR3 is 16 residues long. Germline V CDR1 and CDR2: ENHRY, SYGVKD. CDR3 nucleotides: TGTGCCATCAGTGAAACGAGGGCCTCCCGCTCCTACGAGCAGTACTTC. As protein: CAISETRASRSYEQYF.

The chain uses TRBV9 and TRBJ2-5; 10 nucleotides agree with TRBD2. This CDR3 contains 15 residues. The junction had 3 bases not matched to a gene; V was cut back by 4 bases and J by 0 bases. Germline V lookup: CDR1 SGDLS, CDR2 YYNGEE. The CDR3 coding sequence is TGTGCCAGCAGCTTAGGACTAGCGGACCAAGAGACCCAGTACTTC. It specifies CASSLGLADQETQYF.

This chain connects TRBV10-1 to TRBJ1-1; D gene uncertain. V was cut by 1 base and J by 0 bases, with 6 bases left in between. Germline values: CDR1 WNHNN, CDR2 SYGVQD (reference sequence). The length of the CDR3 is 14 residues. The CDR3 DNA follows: TGCGCCAGCAGTGAGTTTCCGGTGAACACTGAAGCTTTCTTT. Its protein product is CASSEFPVNTEAFF.

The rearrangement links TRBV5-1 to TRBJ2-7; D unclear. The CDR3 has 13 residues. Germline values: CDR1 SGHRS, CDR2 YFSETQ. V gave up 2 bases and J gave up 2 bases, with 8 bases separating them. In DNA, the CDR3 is TGCGCCAGCAGCTTAGGCGCTGCCTACGAGCAGTACTTC. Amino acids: CASSLGAAYEQYF. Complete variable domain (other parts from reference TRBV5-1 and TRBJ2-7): KAGVTQTPRYLIKTRGQQVTLSCSPISGHRSVSWYQQTPGQGLQFLFEYFSETQRNKGNFPGRFSGRQFSNSRSEMNVSTLELGDSALYLCASSLGAAYEQYFGPGTRLTVT.

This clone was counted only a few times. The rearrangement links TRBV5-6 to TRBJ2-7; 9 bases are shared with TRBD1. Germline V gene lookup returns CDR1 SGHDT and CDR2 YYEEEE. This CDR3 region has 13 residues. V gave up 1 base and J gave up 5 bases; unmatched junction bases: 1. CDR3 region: CASSLRDRDEQYF. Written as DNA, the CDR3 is TGTGCCAGCAGCTTGCGGGACAGGGACGAGCAGTACTTC.

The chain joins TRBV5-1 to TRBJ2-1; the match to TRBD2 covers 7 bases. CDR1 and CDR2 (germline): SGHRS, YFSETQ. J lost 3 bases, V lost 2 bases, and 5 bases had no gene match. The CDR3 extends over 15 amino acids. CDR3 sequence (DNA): TGCGCCAGCAGCTTAGAAGCGGGAAGCTACAATGAGCAGTTCTTC. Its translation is CASSLEAGSYNEQFF.

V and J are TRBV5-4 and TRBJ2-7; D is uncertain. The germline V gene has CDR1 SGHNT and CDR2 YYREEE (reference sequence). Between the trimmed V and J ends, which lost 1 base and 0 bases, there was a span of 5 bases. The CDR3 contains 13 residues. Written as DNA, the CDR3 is TGTGCCAGCAGCTTGTACAGCTCCTACGAGCAGTACTTC. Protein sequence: CASSLYSSYEQYF.

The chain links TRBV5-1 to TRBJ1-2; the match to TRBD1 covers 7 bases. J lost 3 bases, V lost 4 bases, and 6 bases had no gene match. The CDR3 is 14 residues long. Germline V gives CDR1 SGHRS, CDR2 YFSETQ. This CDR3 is CASSQGQRDYGYTF. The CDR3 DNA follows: TGCGCCAGCAGCCAGGGACAGAGGGACTATGGCTACACCTTC.

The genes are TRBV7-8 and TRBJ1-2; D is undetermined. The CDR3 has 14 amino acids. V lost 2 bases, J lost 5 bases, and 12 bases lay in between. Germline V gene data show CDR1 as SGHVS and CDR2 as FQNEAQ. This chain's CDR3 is CASSLQTLGYGYTF. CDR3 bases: TGTGCCAGCAGCTTACAAACACTAGGTTATGGCTACACCTTC.

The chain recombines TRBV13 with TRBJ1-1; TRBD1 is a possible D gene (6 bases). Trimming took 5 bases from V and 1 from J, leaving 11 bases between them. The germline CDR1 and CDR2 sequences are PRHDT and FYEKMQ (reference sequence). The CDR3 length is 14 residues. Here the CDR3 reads CASSPWDKNTEAFF. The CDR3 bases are TGTGCCAGCAGCCCCTGGGACAAGAACACTGAAGCTTTCTTT.

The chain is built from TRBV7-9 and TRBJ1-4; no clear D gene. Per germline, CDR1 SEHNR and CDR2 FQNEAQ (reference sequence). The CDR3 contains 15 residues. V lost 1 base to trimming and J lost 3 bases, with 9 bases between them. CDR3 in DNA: TGTGCCAGCAGCTTAGGCGAGTGGGCTAATGAAAAACTGTTTTTT. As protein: CASSLGEWANEKLFF.

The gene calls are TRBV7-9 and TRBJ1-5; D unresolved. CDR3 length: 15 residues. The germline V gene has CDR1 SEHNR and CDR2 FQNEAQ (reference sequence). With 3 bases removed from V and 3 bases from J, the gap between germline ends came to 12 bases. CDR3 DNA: TGTGCCAGCAGCTTTGGCAGGTGGGACAATCAGCCCCAGCATTTT. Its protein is CASSFGRWDNQPQHF.

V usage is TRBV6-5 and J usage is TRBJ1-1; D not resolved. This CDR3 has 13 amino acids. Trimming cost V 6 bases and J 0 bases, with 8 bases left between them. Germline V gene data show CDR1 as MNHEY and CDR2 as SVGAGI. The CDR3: CASRTLMNTEAFF. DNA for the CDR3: TGTGCCAGCAGGACACTCATGAACACTGAAGCTTTCTTT.

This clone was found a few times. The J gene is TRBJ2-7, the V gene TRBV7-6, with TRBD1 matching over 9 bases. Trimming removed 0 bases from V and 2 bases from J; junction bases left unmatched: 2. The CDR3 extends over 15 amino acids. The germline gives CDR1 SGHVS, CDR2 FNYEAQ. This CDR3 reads CASSLAGQGTYEQYF. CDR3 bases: TGTGCCAGCAGCTTAGCCGGACAGGGGACCTACGAGCAGTACTTC.

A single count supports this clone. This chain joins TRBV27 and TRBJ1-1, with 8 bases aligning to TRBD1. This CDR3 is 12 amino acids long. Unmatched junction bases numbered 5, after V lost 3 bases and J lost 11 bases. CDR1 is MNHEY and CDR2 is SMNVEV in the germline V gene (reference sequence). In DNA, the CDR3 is TGTGCCAGCAGTTTCCCGGGACAGGAGGCTTTCTTT. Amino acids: CASSFPGQEAFF.

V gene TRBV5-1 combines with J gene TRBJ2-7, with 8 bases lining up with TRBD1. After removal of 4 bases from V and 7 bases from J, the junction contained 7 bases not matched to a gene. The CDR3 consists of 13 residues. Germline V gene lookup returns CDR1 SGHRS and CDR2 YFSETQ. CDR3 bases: TGCGCCAGCAGCAAGACAGGGGCGGGTGAGCAGTACTTC. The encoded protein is CASSKTGAGEQYF.

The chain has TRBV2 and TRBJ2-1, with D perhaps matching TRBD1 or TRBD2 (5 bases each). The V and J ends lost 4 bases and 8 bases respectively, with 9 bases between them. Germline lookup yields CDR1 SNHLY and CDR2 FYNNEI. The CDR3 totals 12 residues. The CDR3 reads CASSGMGDEQFF. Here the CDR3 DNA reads TGTGCCAGCAGTGGGATGGGGGATGAGCAGTTCTTC.

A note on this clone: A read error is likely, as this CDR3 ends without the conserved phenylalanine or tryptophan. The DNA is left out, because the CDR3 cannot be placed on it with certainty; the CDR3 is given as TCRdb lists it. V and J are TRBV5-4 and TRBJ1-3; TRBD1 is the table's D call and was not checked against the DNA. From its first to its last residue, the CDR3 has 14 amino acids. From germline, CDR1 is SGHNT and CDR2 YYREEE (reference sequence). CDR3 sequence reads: CASSFGGPGGVLEV.

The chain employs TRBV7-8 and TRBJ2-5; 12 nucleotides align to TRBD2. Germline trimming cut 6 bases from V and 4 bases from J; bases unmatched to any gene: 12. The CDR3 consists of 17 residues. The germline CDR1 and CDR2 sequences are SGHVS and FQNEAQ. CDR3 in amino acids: CASSSPRLAGVRETQYF. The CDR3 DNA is TGTGCCAGCAGTTCTCCAAGACTAGCGGGAGTTAGAGAGACCCAGTACTTC.

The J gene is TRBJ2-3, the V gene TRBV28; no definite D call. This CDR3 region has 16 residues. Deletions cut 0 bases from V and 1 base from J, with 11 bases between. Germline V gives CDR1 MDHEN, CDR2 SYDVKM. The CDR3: CASSLWSLPRTDTQYF. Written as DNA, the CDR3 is TGTGCCAGCAGTTTATGGTCGCTACCTCGCACAGATACGCAGTATTTT.